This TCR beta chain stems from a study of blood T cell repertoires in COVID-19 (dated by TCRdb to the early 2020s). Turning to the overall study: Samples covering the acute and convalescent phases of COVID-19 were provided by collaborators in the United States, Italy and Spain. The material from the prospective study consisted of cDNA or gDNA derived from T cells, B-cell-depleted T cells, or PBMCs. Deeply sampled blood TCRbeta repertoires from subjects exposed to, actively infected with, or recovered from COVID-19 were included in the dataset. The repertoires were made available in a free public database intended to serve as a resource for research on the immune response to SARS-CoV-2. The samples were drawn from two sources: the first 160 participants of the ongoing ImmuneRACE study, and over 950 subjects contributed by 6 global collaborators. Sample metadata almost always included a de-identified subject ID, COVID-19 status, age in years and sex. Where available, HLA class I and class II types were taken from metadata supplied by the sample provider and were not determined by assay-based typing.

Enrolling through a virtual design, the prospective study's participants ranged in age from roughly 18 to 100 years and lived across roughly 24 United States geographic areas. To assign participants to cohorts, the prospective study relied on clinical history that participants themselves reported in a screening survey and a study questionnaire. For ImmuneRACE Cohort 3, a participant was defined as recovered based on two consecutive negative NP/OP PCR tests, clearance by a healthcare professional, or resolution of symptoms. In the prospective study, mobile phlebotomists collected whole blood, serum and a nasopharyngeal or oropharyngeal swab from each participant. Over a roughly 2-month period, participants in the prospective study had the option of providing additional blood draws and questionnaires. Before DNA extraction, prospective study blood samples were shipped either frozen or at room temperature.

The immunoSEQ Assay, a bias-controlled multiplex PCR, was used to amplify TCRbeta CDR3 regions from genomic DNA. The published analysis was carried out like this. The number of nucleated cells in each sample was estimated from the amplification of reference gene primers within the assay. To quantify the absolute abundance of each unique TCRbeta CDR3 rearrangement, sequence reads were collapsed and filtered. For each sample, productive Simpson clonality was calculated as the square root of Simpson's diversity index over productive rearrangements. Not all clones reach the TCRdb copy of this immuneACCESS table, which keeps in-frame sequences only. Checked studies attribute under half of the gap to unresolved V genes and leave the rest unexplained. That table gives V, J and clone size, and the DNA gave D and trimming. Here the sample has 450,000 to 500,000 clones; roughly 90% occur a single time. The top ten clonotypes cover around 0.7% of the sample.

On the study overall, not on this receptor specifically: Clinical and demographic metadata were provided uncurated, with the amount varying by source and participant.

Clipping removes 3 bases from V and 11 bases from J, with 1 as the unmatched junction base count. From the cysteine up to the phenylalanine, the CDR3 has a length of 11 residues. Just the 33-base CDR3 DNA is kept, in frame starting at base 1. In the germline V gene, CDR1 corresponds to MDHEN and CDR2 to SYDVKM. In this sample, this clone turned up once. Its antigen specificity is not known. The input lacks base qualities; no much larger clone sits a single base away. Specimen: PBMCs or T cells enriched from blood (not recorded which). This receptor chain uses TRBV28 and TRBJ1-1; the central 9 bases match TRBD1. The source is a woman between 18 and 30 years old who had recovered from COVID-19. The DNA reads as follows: TGTGCCAGCAGTTTCGACAGGGGGGCTTTCTTT. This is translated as CASSFDRGAFF. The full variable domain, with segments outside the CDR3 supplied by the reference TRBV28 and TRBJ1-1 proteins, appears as DVKVTQSSRYLVKRTGEKVFLECVQDMDHENMFWYRQDPGLGLRLIYFSYDVKMKEKGDIPEGYSVSREKKERFSLILESASTNQTSMYLCASSFDRGAFFGQGTRLTVV.